The next 21 T cell receptor beta chains were all read from a single sample in a study of CD8+CD57+ T cells in acquired aplastic anemia. Genomic DNA templated the TCR beta VDJ and CDR3 profiling. TCRdb passed the reads through MiXCR, listing each CDR3 protein once. Of 260,000 or so distinct CDR3 sequences detected, around half appear once; the ten largest clones hold 6.5% to 8%. Those patients picked for sequencing had displayed CD8+CD57+ cell expansion on flow cytometry. The sequenced material came from sorted CD4+, CD8+, or CD8+CD57+ T cells (not recorded which) from PBMCs. Receptors originate from a human donor with aplastic anemia.

The rearrangement uses TRBV7-9 and TRBJ2-3, with 9 bases matching TRBD1. The germline V gene has CDR1 SEHNR and CDR2 FQNEAQ (reference sequence). This CDR3 has 17 amino acids. V shed 2 bases and J 5 bases; nucleotides not matched to a gene: 11. In nucleotides, the CDR3 is TGTGCCAGCAGCTTAAGGCGGGACAGGGAATGGGGAGATACGCAGTATTTT. It yields the protein CASSLRRDREWGDTQYF. The entire variable domain, with the rest obtained from reference TRBV7-9 and TRBJ2-3, is as follows: DTGVSQNPRHKITKRGQNVTFRCDPISEHNRLYWYRQTLGQGPEFLTYFQNEAQLEKSRLLSDRFSAERPKGSFSTLEIQRTEQGDSAMYLCASSLRRDREWGDTQYFGPGTRLTVL.

The chain employs TRBV20-1 and TRBJ2-7; D is unclear. The V and J ends lost 6 bases and 3 bases respectively, with 18 bases between them. From germline, CDR1 is DFQATT and CDR2 SNEGSKA (reference sequence). This CDR3 has 14 amino acids. The DNA for the CDR3 is TGCAGTGCCAGCAGTCCTACGGACGGCTACGAGCAGTACTTC. Translating gives CSASSPTDGYEQYF.

Of note for this clonotype: Sequence at one end of the junction differs from germline and may be a read error. The chain links TRBV20-1 to TRBJ1-1; D not resolved. The CDR3 is 15 residues long. Germline CDR1 DFQATT, CDR2 SNEGSKA (reference sequence). The chain's CDR3 is CGASDLRTVNTEAFF. CDR3 in DNA: TGCGGTGCTAGTGATTTAAGGACGGTGAACACTGAAGCTTTCTTT.

In its sample, this clonotype was seen many times. The chain combines TRBV13 with TRBJ1-2; TRBD1 matches 8 bases. Germline V gene sequence: CDR1 PRHDT, CDR2 FYEKMQ (reference sequence). V dropped 5 bases and J dropped 6; count of bases not matched to a gene: 2. CDR3 length: 12 residues. The CDR3 sequence is CASSHRGDGYTF. CDR3 DNA sequence: TGTGCCAGCAGCCACAGGGGGGATGGCTACACCTTC. Combining the CDR3 with reference TRBV13 and TRBJ1-2 gives the whole variable domain AAGVIQSPRHLIKEKRETATLKCYPIPRHDTVYWYQQGPGQDPQFLISFYEKMQSDKGSIPDRFSAQQFSDYHSELNMSSLELGDSALYFCASSHRGDGYTFGSGTRLTVV.

This clonotype was counted many times. The genes are TRBV20-1 and TRBJ2-2; TRBD1 aligns across 12 bases. Germline-derived CDR1 and CDR2 are DFQATT and SNEGSKA (reference sequence). The CDR3 spans 15 residues. The V segment lost 1 base and the J segment 6 bases; nucleotides outside the gene matches: 3. CDR3 amino acids: CSARGGQGASGELFF. CDR3 coding DNA: TGCAGTGCTAGAGGGGGACAGGGGGCCTCCGGGGAGCTGTTTTTT.

In regard to this clonotype: A much larger clone sits a single nucleotide away, making a read error possible. The CDR3 is CSARDLIAGGLEQYF. The CDR3 coding sequence is TGCAGTGCTAGAGATCTTATAGCGGGAGGGCTCGAGCAGTACTTC. The chain joins TRBV20-1 to TRBJ2-7, with TRBD2 matching 11 bases. J gave up 6 bases and V 0 bases, and 7 bases lay outside the gene matches. Germline V lookup: CDR1 DFQATT, CDR2 SNEGSKA (reference sequence). This CDR3 comprises 15 residues.

On this clonotype itself: Since the CDR3 does not end with the conserved phenylalanine or tryptophan, this likely comes from a read error. The CDR3 here is CASRKGLAGGTDTQYL. CDR3 in DNA: TGTGCCAGTAGGAAGGGACTAGCGGGAGGCACAGATACGCAGTATCTT. The chain recombines TRBV19 with TRBJ2-3; 14 bases are a match to TRBD2. Germline lookup yields CDR1 LNHDA and CDR2 SQIVND (reference sequence). With 6 bases clipped from V and 1 base from J, the junction kept 3 bases outside the gene matches. The CDR3 is 16 residues long.

This clonotype was seen ten or more times. This sequence joins TRBV4-3 and TRBJ2-1, with D perhaps TRBD2 (5 bases). Trimming stripped 5 bases from V and 0 bases from J, with 14 bases between. In germline, CDR1 is LGHNA, CDR2 YSLEER. The CDR3 has 16 residues. CDR3 sequence reads: CASSDGVASSYNEQFF. In nucleotides, the CDR3 is TGCGCCAGCAGCGACGGCGTAGCGAGCTCCTACAATGAGCAGTTCTTC.

The chain employs TRBV20-1 and TRBJ1-4; 8 nucleotides line up with TRBD1. Trimming cost V 7 bases and J 10 bases; bases outside gene matches: 5. This CDR3 region has 11 residues. The germline CDR1 and CDR2 sequences are DFQATT and SNEGSKA (reference sequence). In nucleotides, the CDR3 is TGCAGTGTTAGGACAGGGAGAAAACTGTTTTTT. Protein product: CSVRTGRKLFF.

To note about this clonotype: Given a much more abundant clone one base away, this may be a read error. V is TRBV9 and J is TRBJ2-7; either TRBD1 or TRBD2 may supply D (5 bases each). Trimming left V 3 bases short and J 0 bases short, with 10 bases between. Germline-derived CDR1 and CDR2 are SGDLS and YYNGEE. CDR3 length: 14 residues. The CDR3 nucleotides read TGTGCCAGCAGCGCGGGAAGGGGCTCCTACGAGCAGTACTTC. Translation: CASSAGRGSYEQYF.

The genes are TRBV6-5 and TRBJ2-2; D is ambiguous. This CDR3 has 15 residues. V was clipped by 4 bases and J by 3 bases, with 12 bases between them. CDR1 MNHEY and CDR2 SVGAGI come from the germline V gene. The CDR3 region is CASSSLGTDTGELFF. Written as DNA, the CDR3 is TGTGCCAGCAGTTCCCTAGGTACAGACACCGGGGAGCTGTTTTTT.

This clonotype was counted at least ten times. The chain employs TRBV6-2 or TRBV6-3 and TRBJ2-5; D not resolved. CDR3 size: 14 residues. Germline CDR1 is MNHEY and CDR2 is SVGEGT. V lost 2 bases to trimming and J lost 4 bases, with 11 bases between them. Written as DNA, the CDR3 is TGTGCCAGCAGTTACGATGGAGAGGTAGAGACCCAGTACTTC. Amino acids: CASSYDGEVETQYF.

Note on this clonotype: One base away lies a much larger clone, so this may be a sequencing read error. The V call is TRBV9, the J call TRBJ1-1; no reliable D call. The CDR3 contains 13 residues. Germline V lookup: CDR1 SGDLS, CDR2 YYNGEE. The chain's CDR3 is CDSYDGENTEAFF. CDR3 in DNA: TGTGACAGTTATGATGGGGAGAACACTGAAGCTTTCTTT.

The genes are TRBV20-1 and TRBJ1-1, with D hard to call. This CDR3 spans 14 amino acids. CDR1 DFQATT and CDR2 SNEGSKA come from the germline V gene (reference sequence). Trimming took off 5 bases at V and 4 bases at J, with 17 bases between the two ends. CDR3 residues: CSALTVGEVTEAFF. CDR3 DNA sequence: TGCAGTGCTCTGACCGTCGGGGAGGTCACTGAAGCTTTCTTT.

A remark on this clonotype: With a much larger clone just one base away, this may be a read error. This sequence joins TRBV7-9 and TRBJ2-1; 10 bases are a match to TRBD2. V lost 5 bases to trimming and J lost 9 bases; unmatched junction nucleotides: 10. Germline lookup yields CDR1 SEHNR and CDR2 FQNEAQ (reference sequence). The CDR3 loop spans 15 amino acids. The CDR3 sequence is CASSLTSGINSEQFF. CDR3 bases: TGTGCCAGCAGCCTAACTAGCGGGATAAACAGTGAGCAGTTCTTC.

V usage is TRBV15 and J usage is TRBJ1-2; a possible D gene is TRBD1 (5 bases). Germline V gene sequence: CDR1 LNHNV, CDR2 YYDKDF (reference sequence). V gave up 0 bases and J gave up 8 bases, with 13 bases separating them. The CDR3 runs to 14 residues. In nucleotides, the CDR3 is TGTGCCACCAGCAGAGATCTCCAGGGCGGAGGCTACACCTTC. Its translation: CATSRDLQGGGYTF.

The chain has TRBV7-6 and TRBJ1-2, with D possibly being TRBD1 (5 bases). Trimming shortened V by 5 bases and J by 0 bases, and 7 bases separated the two germline ends. This CDR3 is built from 13 residues. Per germline, CDR1 SGHVS and CDR2 FNYEAQ. The chain's CDR3 is CASSRDPNYGYTF. DNA for the CDR3: TGTGCCAGCAGCCGGGACCCTAACTATGGCTACACCTTC.

This clonotype was picked up many times. The chain joins TRBV12-3 or TRBV12-4 to TRBJ1-2; 7 bases fit TRBD1. The ends lost 6 bases at V and 3 bases at J; junction bases unmatched: 7. CDR3 size: 14 residues. The CDR3 bases are TGTGCCAGCAGATCCAGGGGGATTGACTATGGCTACACCTTC. Protein: CASRSRGIDYGYTF.

The V and J genes are TRBV18 and TRBJ1-5, with TRBD1 matching over 8 bases. CDR1 is KGHSH, CDR2 LQKENI, per germline. The CDR3 totals 13 residues. After removal of 6 bases from V and 4 bases from J, the junction contained 2 bases not matched to a gene. The CDR3 coding sequence is TGTGCCAGCTCGACAGGGGAGAATCAGCCCCAGCATTTT. This translates into CASSTGENQPQHF.

Comments on this clonotype: The junction departs from the called germline gene at one end, perhaps through a read error. V usage is TRBV7-6 and J usage is TRBJ2-4; a possible D gene is TRBD1 (6 bases). Germline loops: CDR1 SGHVS, CDR2 FNYEAQ. The CDR3 has 17 amino acids. CDR3 nucleotides: TGTGCCTGCAGCTTAGAATCGGCAGGGGCGATGGTGGACATTCAGTACTTC. Amino acids: CACSLESAGAMVDIQYF.

This clonotype was observed a few times. The rearrangement joins TRBV5-1 to TRBJ2-7; the match to TRBD1 covers 9 bases. Germline V CDR1 and CDR2: SGHRS, YFSETQ. V lost 10 bases, J lost 5 bases, and 13 bases stayed unmatched. The CDR3 is 14 residues long. CDR3: CARGPRQGVDEQYF. CDR3 DNA: TGCGCCCGTGGACCCCGACAGGGGGTCGACGAGCAGTACTTC. The variable domain in full, completed from reference TRBV5-1 and TRBJ2-7, reads KAGVTQTPRYLIKTRGQQVTLSCSPISGHRSVSWYQQTPGQGLQFLFEYFSETQRNKGNFPGRFSGRQFSNSRSEMNVSTLELGDSALYLCARGPRQGVDEQYFGPGTRLTVT.